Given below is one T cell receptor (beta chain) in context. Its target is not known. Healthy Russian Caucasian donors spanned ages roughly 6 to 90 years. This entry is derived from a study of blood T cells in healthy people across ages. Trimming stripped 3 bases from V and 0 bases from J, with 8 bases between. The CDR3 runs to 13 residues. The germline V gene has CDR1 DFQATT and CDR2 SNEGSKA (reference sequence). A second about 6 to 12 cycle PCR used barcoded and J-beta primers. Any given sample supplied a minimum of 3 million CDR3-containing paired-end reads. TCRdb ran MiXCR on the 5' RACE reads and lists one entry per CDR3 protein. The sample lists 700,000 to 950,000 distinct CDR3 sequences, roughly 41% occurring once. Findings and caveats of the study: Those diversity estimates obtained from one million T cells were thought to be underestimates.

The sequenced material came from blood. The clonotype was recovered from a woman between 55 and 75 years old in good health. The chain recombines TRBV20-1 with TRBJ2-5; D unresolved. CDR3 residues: CSARAPYQETQYF. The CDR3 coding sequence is TGCAGTGCTAGGGCACCGTACCAAGAGACCCAGTACTTC.